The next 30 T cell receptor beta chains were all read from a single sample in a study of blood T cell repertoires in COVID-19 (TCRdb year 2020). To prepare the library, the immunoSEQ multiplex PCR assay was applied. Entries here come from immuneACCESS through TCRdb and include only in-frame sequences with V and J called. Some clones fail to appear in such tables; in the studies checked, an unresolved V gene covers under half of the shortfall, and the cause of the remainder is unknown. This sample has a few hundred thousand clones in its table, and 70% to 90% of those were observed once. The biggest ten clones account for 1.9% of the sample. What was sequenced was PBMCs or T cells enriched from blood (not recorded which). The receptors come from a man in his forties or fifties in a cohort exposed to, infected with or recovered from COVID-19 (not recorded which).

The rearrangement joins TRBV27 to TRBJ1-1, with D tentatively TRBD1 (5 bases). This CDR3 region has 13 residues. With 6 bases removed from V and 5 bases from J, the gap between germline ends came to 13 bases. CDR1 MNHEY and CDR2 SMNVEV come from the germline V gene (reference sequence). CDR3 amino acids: CASRDTGRTEAFF. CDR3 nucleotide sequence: TGTGCCAGCAGAGATACAGGACGGACTGAAGCTTTCTTT.

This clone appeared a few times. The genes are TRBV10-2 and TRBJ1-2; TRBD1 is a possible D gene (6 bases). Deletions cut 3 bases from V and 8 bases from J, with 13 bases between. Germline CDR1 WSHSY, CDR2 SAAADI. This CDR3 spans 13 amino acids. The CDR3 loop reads CASSEAGARGYTF. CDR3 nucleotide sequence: TGCGCCAGCAGTGAAGCAGGGGCCCGGGGCTACACCTTC.

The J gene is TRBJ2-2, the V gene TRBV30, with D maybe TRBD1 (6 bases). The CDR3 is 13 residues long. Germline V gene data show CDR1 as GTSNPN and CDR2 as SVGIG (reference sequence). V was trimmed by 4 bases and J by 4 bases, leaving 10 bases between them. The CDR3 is CAWTRTATGELFF. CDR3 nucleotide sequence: TGTGCCTGGACCAGGACAGCCACCGGGGAGCTGTTTTTT.

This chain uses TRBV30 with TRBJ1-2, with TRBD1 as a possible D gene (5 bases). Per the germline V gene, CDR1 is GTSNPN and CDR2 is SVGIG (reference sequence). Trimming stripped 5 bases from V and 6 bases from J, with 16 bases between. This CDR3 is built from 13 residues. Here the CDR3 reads CAWGLLRGDGYTF. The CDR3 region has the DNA TGTGCCTGGGGACTTTTAAGGGGCGATGGCTACACCTTC.

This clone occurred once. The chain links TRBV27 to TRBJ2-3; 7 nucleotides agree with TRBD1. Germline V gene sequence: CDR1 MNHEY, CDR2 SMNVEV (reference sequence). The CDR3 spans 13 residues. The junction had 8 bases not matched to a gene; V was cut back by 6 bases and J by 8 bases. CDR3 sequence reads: CASRPTGRGTQYF. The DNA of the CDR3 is TGTGCCAGCAGACCGACAGGGAGAGGTACGCAGTATTTT.

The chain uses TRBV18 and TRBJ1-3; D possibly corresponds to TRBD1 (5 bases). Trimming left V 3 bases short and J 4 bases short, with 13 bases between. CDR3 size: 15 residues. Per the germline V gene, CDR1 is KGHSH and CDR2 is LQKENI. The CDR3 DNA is TGTGCCAGCTCACCCAGCCGGGGGGAAGGAAACACCATATATTTT. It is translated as CASSPSRGEGNTIYF.

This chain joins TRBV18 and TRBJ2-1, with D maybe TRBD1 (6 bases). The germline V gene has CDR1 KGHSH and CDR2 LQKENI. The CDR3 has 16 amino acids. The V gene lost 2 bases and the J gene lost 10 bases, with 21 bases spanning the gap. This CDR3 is CASSPSSGKQGREQFF. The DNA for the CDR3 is TGTGCCAGCTCACCATCCTCAGGGAAACAGGGCCGGGAGCAGTTCTTC. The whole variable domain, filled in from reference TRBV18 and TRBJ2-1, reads NAGVMQNPRHLVRRRGQEARLRCSPMKGHSHVYWYRQLPEEGLKFMVYLQKENIIDESGMPKERFSAEFPKEGPSILRIQQVVRGDSAAYFCASSPSSGKQGREQFFGPGTRLTVL.

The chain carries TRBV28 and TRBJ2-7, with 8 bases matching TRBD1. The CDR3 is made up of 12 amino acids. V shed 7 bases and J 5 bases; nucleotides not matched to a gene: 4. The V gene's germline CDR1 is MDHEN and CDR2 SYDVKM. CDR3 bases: TGTGCCAGCACGGACAGGGTCCACGAGCAGTACTTC. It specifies CASTDRVHEQYF.

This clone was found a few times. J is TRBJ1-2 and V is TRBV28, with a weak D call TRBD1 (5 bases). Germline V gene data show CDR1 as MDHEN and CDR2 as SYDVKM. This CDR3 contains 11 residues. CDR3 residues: CATWGGMGYTF. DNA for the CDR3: TGTGCAACCTGGGGGGGAATGGGCTACACCTTC.

CDR3 nucleotide sequence: TGTGCCAGCAGCCCTTTAGCGGGAGTCACCGGGGAGCTGTTTTTT. As protein: CASSPLAGVTGELFF. The rearrangement uses TRBV11-1 and TRBJ2-2; TRBD2 matches at 9 bases. The CDR3 totals 15 residues. The V segment lost 5 bases and the J segment 4 bases; nucleotides outside the gene matches: 5. Germline CDR1 reads SGHAT; CDR2 reads FQDESV (reference sequence). The whole variable domain, remainder taken from reference TRBV11-1 and TRBJ2-2, is EAEVAQSPRYKITEKSQAVAFWCDPISGHATLYWYRQILGQGPELLVQFQDESVVDDSQLPKDRFSAERLKGVDSTLKIQPAELGDSAMYLCASSPLAGVTGELFFGEGSRLTVL.

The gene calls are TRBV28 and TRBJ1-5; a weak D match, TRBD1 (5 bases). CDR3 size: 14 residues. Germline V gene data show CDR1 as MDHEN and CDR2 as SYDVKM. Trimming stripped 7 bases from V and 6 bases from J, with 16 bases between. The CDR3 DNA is TGTGCCAGCACCCGAGCTGGGGCAATTCAGCCCCAGCATTTT. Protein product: CASTRAGAIQPQHF.

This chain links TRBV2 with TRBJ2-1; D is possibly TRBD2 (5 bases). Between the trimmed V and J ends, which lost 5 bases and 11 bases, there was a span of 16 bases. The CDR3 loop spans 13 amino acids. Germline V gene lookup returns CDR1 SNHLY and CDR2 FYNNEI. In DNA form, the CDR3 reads TGTGCCAGCAGTACTCTTACCGGGAATCAGCAGTTCTTC. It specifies CASSTLTGNQQFF.

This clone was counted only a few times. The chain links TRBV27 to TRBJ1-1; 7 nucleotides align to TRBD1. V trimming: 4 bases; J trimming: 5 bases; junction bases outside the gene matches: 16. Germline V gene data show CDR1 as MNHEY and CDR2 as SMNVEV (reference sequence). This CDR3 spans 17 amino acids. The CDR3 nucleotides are TGTGCCAGCAGTTCTCTCCGGGGCCCAGGGGGGATGACTGAAGCTTTCTTT. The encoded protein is CASSSLRGPGGMTEAFF.

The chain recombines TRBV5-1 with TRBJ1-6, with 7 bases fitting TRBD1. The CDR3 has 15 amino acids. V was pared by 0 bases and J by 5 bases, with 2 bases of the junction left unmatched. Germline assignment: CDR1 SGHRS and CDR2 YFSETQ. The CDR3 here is CASSLDRGDNSPLHF. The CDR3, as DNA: TGCGCCAGCAGCTTGGACAGGGGAGATAATTCACCCCTCCACTTT.

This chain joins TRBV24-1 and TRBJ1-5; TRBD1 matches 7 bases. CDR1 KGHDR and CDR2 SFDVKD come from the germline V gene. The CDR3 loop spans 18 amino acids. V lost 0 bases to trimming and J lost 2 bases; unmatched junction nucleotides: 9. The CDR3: CATSDLGDRAKGNQPQHF. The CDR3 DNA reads TGTGCCACCAGTGATTTGGGTGACAGGGCGAAGGGCAATCAGCCCCAGCATTTT.

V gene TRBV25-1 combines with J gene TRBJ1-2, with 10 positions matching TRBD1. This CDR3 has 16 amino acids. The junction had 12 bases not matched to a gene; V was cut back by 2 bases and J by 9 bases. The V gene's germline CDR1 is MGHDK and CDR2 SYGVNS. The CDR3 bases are TGTGCCAGCAGTGAAGGCCTTAGGGGGACAGGGGAGAGCTACACCTTC. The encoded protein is CASSEGLRGTGESYTF.

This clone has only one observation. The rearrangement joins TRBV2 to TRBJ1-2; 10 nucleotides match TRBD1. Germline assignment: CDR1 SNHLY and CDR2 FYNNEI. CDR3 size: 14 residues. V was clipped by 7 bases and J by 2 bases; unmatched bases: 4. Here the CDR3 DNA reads TGTGCCAGCACTAAGGACAGGGGGAACTATGGCTACACCTTC. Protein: CASTKDRGNYGYTF.

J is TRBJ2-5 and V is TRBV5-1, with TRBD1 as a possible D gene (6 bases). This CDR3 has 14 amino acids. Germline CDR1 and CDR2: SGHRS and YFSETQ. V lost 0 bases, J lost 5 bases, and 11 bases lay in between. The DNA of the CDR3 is TGCGCCAGCAGCTTGGTGCAGGGGCACGAGACCCAGTACTTC. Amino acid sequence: CASSLVQGHETQYF.

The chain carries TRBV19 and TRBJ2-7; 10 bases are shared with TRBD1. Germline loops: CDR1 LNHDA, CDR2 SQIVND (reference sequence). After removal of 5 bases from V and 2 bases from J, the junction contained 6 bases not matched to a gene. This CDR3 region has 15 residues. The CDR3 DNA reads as TGTGCCAGTAGTCCTCGACAGGGGGCCACCTACGAGCAGTACTTC. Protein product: CASSPRQGATYEQYF.

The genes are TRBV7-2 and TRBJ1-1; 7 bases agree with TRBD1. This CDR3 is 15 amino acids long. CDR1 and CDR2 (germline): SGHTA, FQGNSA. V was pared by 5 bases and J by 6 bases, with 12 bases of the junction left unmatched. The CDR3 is CASSPRGGGLAEAFF. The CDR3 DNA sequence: TGTGCCAGCAGCCCGCGCGGAGGGGGCCTCGCTGAAGCTTTCTTT.

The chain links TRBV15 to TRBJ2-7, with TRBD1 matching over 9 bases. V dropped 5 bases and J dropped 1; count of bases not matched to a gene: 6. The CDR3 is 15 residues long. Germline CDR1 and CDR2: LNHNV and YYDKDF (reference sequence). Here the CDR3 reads CATSGTGSESYEQYF. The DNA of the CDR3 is TGTGCCACCAGCGGGACAGGGTCGGAATCCTACGAGCAGTACTTC.

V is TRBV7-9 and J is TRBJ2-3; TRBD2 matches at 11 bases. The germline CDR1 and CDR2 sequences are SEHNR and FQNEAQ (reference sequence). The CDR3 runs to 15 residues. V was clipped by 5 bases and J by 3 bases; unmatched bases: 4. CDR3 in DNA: TGTGCCAGCAGCATTTTAGCGGGAGGGACAGATACGCAGTATTTT. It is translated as CASSILAGGTDTQYF.

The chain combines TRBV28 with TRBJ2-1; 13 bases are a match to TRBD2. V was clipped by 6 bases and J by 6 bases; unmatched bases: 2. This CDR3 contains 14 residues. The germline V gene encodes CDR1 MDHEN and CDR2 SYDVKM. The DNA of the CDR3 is TGTGCCAGCAGACGGACTAGCGGGAGCAATGAGCAGTTCTTC. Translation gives CASRRTSGSNEQFF.

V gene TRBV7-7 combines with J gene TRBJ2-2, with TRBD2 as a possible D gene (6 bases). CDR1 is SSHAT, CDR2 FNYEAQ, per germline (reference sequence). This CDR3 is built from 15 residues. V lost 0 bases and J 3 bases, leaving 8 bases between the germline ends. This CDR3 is CASSLADYYTGELFF. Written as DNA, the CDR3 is TGTGCCAGCAGCTTAGCGGACTACTACACCGGGGAGCTGTTTTTT.

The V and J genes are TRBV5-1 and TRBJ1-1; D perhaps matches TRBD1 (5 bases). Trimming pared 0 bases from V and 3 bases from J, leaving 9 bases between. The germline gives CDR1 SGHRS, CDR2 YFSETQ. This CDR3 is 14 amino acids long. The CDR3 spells CASSLVAGDTEAFF. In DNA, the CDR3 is TGCGCCAGCAGCTTGGTAGCGGGGGACACTGAAGCTTTCTTT.

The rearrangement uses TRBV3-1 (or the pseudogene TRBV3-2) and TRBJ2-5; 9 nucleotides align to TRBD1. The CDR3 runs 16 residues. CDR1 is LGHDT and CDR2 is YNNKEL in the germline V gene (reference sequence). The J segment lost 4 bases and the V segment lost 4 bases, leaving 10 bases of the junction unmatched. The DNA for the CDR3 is TGTGCCAGCAGCCCCCCGGGACAGGGTCGAGGAGAGACCCAGTACTTC. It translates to CASSPPGQGRGETQYF.

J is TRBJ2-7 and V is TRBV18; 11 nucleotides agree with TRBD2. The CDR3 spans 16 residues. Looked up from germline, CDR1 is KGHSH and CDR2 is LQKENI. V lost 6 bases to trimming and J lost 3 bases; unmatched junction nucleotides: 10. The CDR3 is CASSPSLGLAGYEQYF. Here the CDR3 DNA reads TGTGCCAGCTCGCCGTCCCTCGGACTAGCGGGCTACGAGCAGTACTTC.

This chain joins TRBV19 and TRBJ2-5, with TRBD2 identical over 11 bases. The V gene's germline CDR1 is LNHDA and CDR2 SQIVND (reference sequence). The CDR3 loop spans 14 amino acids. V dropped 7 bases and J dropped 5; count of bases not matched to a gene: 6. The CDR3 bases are TGTGCCAGTATCCTGACTAGCGGGAAGGAGACCCAGTACTTC. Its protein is CASILTSGKETQYF.

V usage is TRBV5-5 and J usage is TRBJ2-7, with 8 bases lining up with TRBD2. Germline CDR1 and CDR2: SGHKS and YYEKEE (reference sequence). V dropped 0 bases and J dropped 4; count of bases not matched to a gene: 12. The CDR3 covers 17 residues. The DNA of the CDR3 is TGTGCCAGCAGCTTGGACCTGACTAGCGCCGAGAAGTACGAGCAGTACTTC. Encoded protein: CASSLDLTSAEKYEQYF.

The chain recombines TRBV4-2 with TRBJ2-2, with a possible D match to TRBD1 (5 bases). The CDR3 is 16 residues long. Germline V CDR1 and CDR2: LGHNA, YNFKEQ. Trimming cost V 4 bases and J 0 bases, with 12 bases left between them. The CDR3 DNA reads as TGTGCCAGCAGCCTATCCGACAGATCGAACACCGGGGAGCTGTTTTTT. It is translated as CASSLSDRSNTGELFF.